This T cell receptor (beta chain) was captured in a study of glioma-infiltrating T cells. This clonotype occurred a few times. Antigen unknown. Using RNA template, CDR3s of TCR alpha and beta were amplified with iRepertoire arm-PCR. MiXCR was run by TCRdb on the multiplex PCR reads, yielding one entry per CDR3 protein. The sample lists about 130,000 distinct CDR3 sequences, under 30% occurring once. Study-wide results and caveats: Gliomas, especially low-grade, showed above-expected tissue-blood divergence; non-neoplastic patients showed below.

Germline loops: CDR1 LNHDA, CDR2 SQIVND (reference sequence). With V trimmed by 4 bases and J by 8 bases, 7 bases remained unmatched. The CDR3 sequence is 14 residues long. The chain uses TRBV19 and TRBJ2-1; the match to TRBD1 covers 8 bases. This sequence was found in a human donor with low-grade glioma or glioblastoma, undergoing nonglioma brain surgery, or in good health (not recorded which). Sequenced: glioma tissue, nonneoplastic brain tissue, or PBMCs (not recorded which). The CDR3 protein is CASSRGQGLDEQFF. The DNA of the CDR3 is TGTGCCAGTAGTAGAGGACAGGGTCTGGATGAGCAGTTCTTC.